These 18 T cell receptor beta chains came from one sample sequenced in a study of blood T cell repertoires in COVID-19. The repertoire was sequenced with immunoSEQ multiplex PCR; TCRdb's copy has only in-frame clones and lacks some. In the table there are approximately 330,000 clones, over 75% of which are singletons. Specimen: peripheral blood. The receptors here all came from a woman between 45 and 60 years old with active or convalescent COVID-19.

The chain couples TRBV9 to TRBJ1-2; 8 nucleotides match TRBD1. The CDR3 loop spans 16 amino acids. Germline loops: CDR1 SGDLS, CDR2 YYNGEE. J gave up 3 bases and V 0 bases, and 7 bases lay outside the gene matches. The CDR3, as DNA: TGTGCCAGCAGCGTAGAAGGGACAGGTTTAGACTATGGCTACACCTTC. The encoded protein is CASSVEGTGLDYGYTF.

CDR3 in amino acids: CASSSPDRAHYYNEQFF. DNA of the CDR3: TGTGCCAGCAGTTCCCCCGACAGGGCACACTACTACAATGAGCAGTTCTTC. The chain recombines TRBV6-2 or TRBV6-3 with TRBJ2-1; 7 bases are a match to TRBD1. V shed 4 bases and J 3 bases; nucleotides not matched to a gene: 12. Germline CDR1 reads MNHEY; CDR2 reads SVGEGT. The CDR3 consists of 17 residues.

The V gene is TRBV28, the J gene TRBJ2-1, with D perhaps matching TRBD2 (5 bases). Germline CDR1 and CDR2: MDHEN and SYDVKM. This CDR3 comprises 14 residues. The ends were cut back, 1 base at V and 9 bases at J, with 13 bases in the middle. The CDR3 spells CASSLYGSRGEQFF. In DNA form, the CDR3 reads TGTGCCAGCAGTTTATATGGCAGCCGGGGTGAGCAGTTCTTC.

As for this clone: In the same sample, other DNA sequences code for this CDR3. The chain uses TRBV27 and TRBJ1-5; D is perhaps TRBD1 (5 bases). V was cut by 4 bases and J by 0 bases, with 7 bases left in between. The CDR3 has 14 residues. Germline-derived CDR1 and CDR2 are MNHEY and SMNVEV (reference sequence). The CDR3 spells CASSSQGSNQPQHF. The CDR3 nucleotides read TGTGCCAGCAGTTCTCAGGGTAGCAATCAGCCCCAGCATTTT.

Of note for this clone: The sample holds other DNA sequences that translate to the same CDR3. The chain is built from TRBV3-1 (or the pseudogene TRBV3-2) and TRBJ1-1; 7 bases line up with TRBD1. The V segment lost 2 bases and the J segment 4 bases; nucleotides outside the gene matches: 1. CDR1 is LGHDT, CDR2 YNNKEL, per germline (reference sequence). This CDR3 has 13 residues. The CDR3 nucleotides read TGTGCCAGCAGCCAACAGGGGGGCACTGAAGCTTTCTTT. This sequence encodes CASSQQGGTEAFF.

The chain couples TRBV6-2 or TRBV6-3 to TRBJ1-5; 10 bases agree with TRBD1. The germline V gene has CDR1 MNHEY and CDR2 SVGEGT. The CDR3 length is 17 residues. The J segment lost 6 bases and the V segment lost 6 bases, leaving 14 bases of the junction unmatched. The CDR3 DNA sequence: TGTGCCAGCAGGCCTCACCAAGACAGGGGGCCGGGTCAGCCCCAGCATTTT. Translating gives CASRPHQDRGPGQPQHF.

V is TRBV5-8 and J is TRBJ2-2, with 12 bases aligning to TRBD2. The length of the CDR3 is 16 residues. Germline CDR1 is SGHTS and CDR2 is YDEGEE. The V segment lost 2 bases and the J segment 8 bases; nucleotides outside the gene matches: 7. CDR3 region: CASSFRLAGESGELFF. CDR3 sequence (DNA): TGTGCCAGCAGCTTTCGACTAGCGGGAGAATCAGGGGAGCTGTTTTTT.

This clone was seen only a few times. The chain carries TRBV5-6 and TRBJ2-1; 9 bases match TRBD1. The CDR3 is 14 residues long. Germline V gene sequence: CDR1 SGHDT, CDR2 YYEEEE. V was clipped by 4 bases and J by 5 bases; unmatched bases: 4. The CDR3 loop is CASSPDRGNNEQFF. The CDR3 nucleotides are TGTGCCAGCAGCCCCGACAGGGGGAACAATGAGCAGTTCTTC.

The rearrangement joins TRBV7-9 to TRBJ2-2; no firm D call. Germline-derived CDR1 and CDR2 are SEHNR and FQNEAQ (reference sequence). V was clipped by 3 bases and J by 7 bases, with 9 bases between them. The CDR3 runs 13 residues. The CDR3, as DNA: TGTGCCAGCAGCTTCGGTAGCCTCGGGGAGCTGTTTTTT. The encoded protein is CASSFGSLGELFF.

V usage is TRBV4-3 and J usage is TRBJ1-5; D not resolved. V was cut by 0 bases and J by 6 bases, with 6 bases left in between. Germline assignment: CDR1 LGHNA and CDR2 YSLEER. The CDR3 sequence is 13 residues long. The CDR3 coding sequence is TGCGCCAGCAGCCAAGATCCTCTTCAGCCCCAGCATTTT. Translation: CASSQDPLQPQHF.

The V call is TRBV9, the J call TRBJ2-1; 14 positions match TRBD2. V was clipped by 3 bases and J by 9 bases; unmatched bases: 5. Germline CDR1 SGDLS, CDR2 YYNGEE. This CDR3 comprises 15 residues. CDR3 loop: CASSAGLAGVIEQFF. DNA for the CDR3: TGTGCCAGCAGCGCGGGACTAGCGGGAGTTATTGAGCAGTTCTTC.

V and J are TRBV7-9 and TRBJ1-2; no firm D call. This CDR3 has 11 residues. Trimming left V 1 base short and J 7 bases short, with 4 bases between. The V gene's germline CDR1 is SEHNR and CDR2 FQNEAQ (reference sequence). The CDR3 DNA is TGTGCCAGCAGCTTAGGCAGTGGCTACACCTTC. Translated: CASSLGSGYTF.

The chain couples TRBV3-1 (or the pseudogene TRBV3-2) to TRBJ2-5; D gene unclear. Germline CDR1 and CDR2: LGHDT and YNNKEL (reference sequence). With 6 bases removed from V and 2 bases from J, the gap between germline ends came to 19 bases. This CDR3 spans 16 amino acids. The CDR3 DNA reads TGTGCCAGCAGTTACTTATACGGAGCTCCACAAGAGACCCAGTACTTC. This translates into CASSYLYGAPQETQYF.

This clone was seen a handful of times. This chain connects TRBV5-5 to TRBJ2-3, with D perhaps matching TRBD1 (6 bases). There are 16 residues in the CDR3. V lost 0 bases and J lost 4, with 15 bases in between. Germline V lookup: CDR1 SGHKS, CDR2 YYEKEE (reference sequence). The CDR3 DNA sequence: TGTGCCAGCAGCTTGGTGACAGGTCCCCCGGCAGATACGCAGTATTTT. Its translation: CASSLVTGPPADTQYF.

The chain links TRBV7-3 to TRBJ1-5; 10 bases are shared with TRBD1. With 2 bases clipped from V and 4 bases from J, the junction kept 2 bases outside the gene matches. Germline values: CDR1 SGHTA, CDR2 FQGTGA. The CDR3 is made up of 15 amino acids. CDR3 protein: CASSLGTGVNQPQHF. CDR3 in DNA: TGTGCCAGCAGCTTAGGGACAGGGGTGAATCAGCCCCAGCATTTT.

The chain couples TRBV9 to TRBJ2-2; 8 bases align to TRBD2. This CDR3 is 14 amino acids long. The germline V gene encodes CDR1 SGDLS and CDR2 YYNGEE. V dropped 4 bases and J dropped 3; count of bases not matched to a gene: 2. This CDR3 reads CASSTGRDTGELFF. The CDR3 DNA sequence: TGTGCCAGCAGCACCGGGAGGGACACCGGGGAGCTGTTTTTT.

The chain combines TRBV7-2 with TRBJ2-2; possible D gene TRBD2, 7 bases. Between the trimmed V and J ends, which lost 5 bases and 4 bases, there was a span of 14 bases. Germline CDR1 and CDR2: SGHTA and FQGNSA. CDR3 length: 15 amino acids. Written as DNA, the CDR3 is TGTGCCAGCAGCCCTCGGGGGGCTGGCACCGGGGAGCTGTTTTTT. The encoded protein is CASSPRGAGTGELFF.

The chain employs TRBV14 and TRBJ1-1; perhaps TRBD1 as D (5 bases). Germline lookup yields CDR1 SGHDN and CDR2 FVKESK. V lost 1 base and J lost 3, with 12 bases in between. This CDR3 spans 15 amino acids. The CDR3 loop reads CASSQVPDSYTEAFF. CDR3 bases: TGTGCCAGCAGCCAAGTCCCAGACAGCTACACTGAAGCTTTCTTT.